These 32 T cell receptor beta chains came from one sample sequenced in a study of regulatory T cells in long-lasting Graves disease. The time point: newly diagnosed GD, antithyroid drugs for less than 3 months. RNA from PBMCs was the source of the TCR library. TCR beta libraries were built with iRepertoire HTBI primers and Arm-PCR of CDR3 regions. TCRdb re-analysed the multiplex PCR reads in MiXCR, keeping a single row per CDR3 protein. The sample holds 370,000 or so distinct CDR3 sequences, around 15% seen once. A further study also used this sample, focusing on T cells in Graves' hyperthyroidism and ophthalmopathy.

Specimen: peripheral blood mononuclear cells (PBMCs), collected at new diagnosis, from a patient treated with antithyroid drugs. Receptors were obtained from a woman under 30 with Graves disease.

The chain links TRBV6-1 to TRBJ2-7; possible D gene TRBD1, 6 bases. The CDR3 totals 12 residues. In germline, CDR1 is MNHNS, CDR2 SASEGT. CDR3 in DNA: TGTGTCGTCCAGGACAGCACCTACGAGCAGTACTTC. This sequence encodes CVVQDSTYEQYF.

This clonotype was observed a few times. This sequence may be a read error, since a much larger clone differs from it by one base. The chain joins TRBV2 to TRBJ2-7; 7 bases match TRBD1. CDR3 length equals 13 residues. The V and J ends lost 8 bases and 2 bases, in that order; junction bases with no gene match: 6. CDR1 and CDR2 (germline): SNHLY, FYNNEI. CDR3 in DNA: TGTGCCAGCGGGGACAGCGCTCCCTACGAGCAGTACTTC. Residues: CASGDSAPYEQYF.

This clonotype has more than one count but fewer than ten. The chain couples TRBV6-1 to TRBJ2-3, with D perhaps matching TRBD1 or TRBD2 (5 bases each). V was clipped by 6 bases and J by 7 bases, with 23 bases between them. Germline-derived CDR1 and CDR2 are MNHNS and SASEGT. The CDR3 is 16 residues long. The CDR3 region is CASRPPGPLATHTQYF. The CDR3 nucleotides are TGTGCCAGCAGGCCTCCGGGACCCCTGGCCACCCATACGCAGTATTTT.

This clonotype came up many times. CDR3 nucleotides: TGTGCCAGCGAACGGTTCGGGTCTGAAGCTTTCTTT. The encoded protein is CASERFGSEAFF. The V gene is TRBV2, the J gene TRBJ1-1; D is uncertain. Germline V gene sequence: CDR1 SNHLY, CDR2 FYNNEI. With 8 bases removed from V and 6 bases from J, the gap between germline ends came to 13 bases. The CDR3 is 12 residues long.

This clonotype was seen a single time. V usage is TRBV3-1 and J usage is TRBJ2-1, with TRBD2 matching over 12 bases. The CDR3 spans 16 residues. The J segment lost 7 bases and the V segment lost 6 bases, leaving 10 bases of the junction unmatched. Per germline, CDR1 LGHDT and CDR2 YNNKEL (reference sequence). In DNA, the CDR3 is TGTGCCAGCAGTCGGACTAGCGGGGTCCCCAGGAATGAGCAGTTCTTC. The encoded protein is CASSRTSGVPRNEQFF.

This clonotype was found many times. The chain couples TRBV30 to TRBJ1-2, with D perhaps TRBD1 (5 bases). The CDR3 length is 13 residues. The V gene lost 1 base and the J gene lost 6 bases, with 12 bases spanning the gap. CDR1 is GTSNPN, CDR2 SVGIG, per germline (reference sequence). The CDR3 nucleotides are TGTGCCTGGAGTGGTCAGGTGGGGGATGGCTACACCTTC. Protein product: CAWSGQVGDGYTF. The full variable domain, completed using reference TRBV30 and TRBJ1-2, is SQTIHQWPATLVQPVGSPLSLECTVEGTSNPNLYWYRQAAGRGLQLLFYSVGIGQISSEVPQNLSASRPQDRQFILSSKKLLLSDSGFYLCAWSGQVGDGYTFGSGTRLTVV.

About this clonotype: At one end the junction does not follow the germline gene, possibly because of a read error. The chain couples TRBV5-1 to TRBJ2-5, with TRBD2 matching over 9 bases. The CDR3 spans 17 residues. From germline, CDR1 is SGHRS and CDR2 YFSETQ. The CDR3 nucleotides read TGCGCCAGCAGCCGCCTCCAGACTAGCGGATACCAAGAGACCCTGTACTTC. Protein sequence: CASSRLQTSGYQETLYF.

The chain links TRBV6-2 or TRBV6-3 to TRBJ1-2; possible D gene TRBD1, 5 bases. Trimming cost V 6 bases and J 3 bases, with 17 bases left between them. The germline V gene encodes CDR1 MNHEY and CDR2 SVGEGT. The CDR3 length is 15 residues. CDR3 amino acids: CASSSLGDLDYGYTF. The CDR3 DNA reads TGTGCCAGCAGCTCTCTAGGGGATCTGGACTATGGCTACACCTTC.

This clonotype was recorded many times. V usage is TRBV28 and J usage is TRBJ2-2; 8 bases fit TRBD2. Germline-derived CDR1 and CDR2 are MDHEN and SYDVKM. V dropped 6 bases and J dropped 5; count of bases not matched to a gene: 8. The CDR3 is 15 amino acids. CDR3 DNA sequence: TGTGCCAGCAGCCCGGTAGCGGGAACGACCGGGGAGCTGTTTTTT. This codes for CASSPVAGTTGELFF. The entire variable domain, with the rest obtained from reference TRBV28 and TRBJ2-2, is as follows: DVKVTQSSRYLVKRTGEKVFLECVQDMDHENMFWYRQDPGLGLRLIYFSYDVKMKEKGDIPEGYSVSREKKERFSLILESASTNQTSMYLCASSPVAGTTGELFFGEGSRLTVL.

Only a few counts were recorded for this clonotype. The chain combines TRBV12-3 or TRBV12-4 with TRBJ1-6; TRBD1 matches at 8 bases. V dropped 5 bases and J dropped 9; count of bases not matched to a gene: 6. The length of the CDR3 is 14 residues. CDR3 sequence: CASSGTGGSSPLHF. The CDR3, as DNA: TGTGCCAGCAGTGGGACAGGTGGAAGTTCACCCCTCCACTTT.

The rearrangement links TRBV28 to TRBJ1-2; 7 positions match TRBD1. The CDR3 contains 13 residues. J was trimmed by 8 bases and V by 6 bases; bases with no gene match: 9. Germline V gives CDR1 MDHEN, CDR2 SYDVKM. In DNA, the CDR3 is TGTGCCAGCAGGGGACAGTCAGTATGGGGCTACACCTTC. Protein: CASRGQSVWGYTF.

This clonotype was seen more than once but under ten times. The V gene is TRBV5-1, the J gene TRBJ1-1, with a weak D call TRBD1 (5 bases). CDR1 SGHRS and CDR2 YFSETQ come from the germline V gene. Trimming left V 3 bases short and J 7 bases short, with 16 bases between. This CDR3 has 14 residues. The CDR3 sequence is CASSWGGYRSEAFF. For the CDR3, the DNA is TGCGCCAGCAGCTGGGGGGGGTACAGGAGTGAAGCTTTCTTT.

The CDR3 is CASSHRLAGVDTGELFF. CDR3 DNA: TGTGCCAGCAGCCATCGACTAGCGGGGGTGGACACCGGGGAGCTGTTTTTT. V and J are TRBV7-9 and TRBJ2-2; 12 bases are shared with TRBD2. CDR1 is SEHNR, CDR2 FQNEAQ, per germline (reference sequence). CDR3 size: 17 residues. With V trimmed by 5 bases and J by 3 bases, 7 bases remained unmatched.

This clonotype was counted many times. The rearrangement uses TRBV6-1 and TRBJ2-3; D is uncertain. V gave up 6 bases and J gave up 2 bases, with 9 bases separating them. CDR3 length: 13 amino acids. CDR1 MNHNS and CDR2 SASEGT come from the germline V gene. The CDR3 sequence: CASRMPSTDTQYF. DNA for the CDR3: TGTGCCAGCAGGATGCCTTCCACAGATACGCAGTATTTT.

J is TRBJ2-7 and V is TRBV6-1; 8 nucleotides line up with TRBD2. V gave up 6 bases and J gave up 3 bases; unmatched junction bases: 7. Germline lookup yields CDR1 MNHNS and CDR2 SASEGT. This CDR3 has 14 residues. The chain's CDR3 is CASRFTSGGYEQYF. DNA of the CDR3: TGTGCCAGCAGATTCACTAGCGGAGGCTACGAGCAGTACTTC.

The gene calls are TRBV7-9 and TRBJ1-6; D uncertain. The CDR3 spans 14 residues. Germline V lookup: CDR1 SEHNR, CDR2 FQNEAQ (reference sequence). V dropped 3 bases and J dropped 8 bases, with 11 bases sitting between them. CDR3 in DNA: TGTGCCAGCAGCTTTCCTACTGGCGATTCACCCCTCCACTTT. As protein: CASSFPTGDSPLHF.

This clonotype was detected many times. V gene TRBV2 combines with J gene TRBJ1-2; D is perhaps TRBD1 (6 bases). This CDR3 is 14 amino acids long. Germline V gene sequence: CDR1 SNHLY, CDR2 FYNNEI. V shed 3 bases and J shed 5 bases, with 13 bases lying between them. CDR3 amino acids: CASSDRQAVYGYTF. The CDR3 nucleotides read TGTGCCAGCAGTGACCGACAGGCCGTTTATGGCTACACCTTC.

On this clonotype: Just one base apart from a much larger clone, this may be a read error. The chain uses TRBV7-2 and TRBJ2-3; 8 bases align to TRBD2. CDR3 length: 16 residues. Germline CDR1 and CDR2: SGHTA and FQGNSA. The ends lost 4 bases at V and 1 base at J; junction bases unmatched: 7. DNA of the CDR3: TGTGCCAGCAGCTACCGTAGCGGGGAAGGCACAGATACGCAGTATTTT. Protein product: CASSYRSGEGTDTQYF.

This clonotype was counted at least ten times. The chain links TRBV5-5 to TRBJ1-5, with TRBD1 matching 7 bases. Trimming at V came to 0 bases and at J to 7 bases, leaving 4 bases not matched to a gene. The CDR3 spans 14 residues. CDR1 is SGHKS, CDR2 YYEKEE, per germline (reference sequence). CDR3 DNA sequence: TGTGCCAGCAGCTTGGAAGGGGGCCGGCAGCCCCAGCATTTT. This codes for CASSLEGGRQPQHF.

This clonotype came up many times. The V and J genes are TRBV2 and TRBJ2-7; no reliable D call. The CDR3 has 12 amino acids. Germline V CDR1 and CDR2: SNHLY, FYNNEI. V lost 7 bases and J 2 bases, leaving 9 bases between the germline ends. CDR3 amino acids: CASTDWAYEQYF. The CDR3 coding sequence is TGTGCCAGCACCGACTGGGCCTACGAGCAGTACTTC.

Only a few counts were recorded for this clonotype. V and J are TRBV6-5 and TRBJ2-7; D gene uncertain. V dropped 2 bases and J dropped 0 bases, with 8 bases sitting between them. Germline V gives CDR1 MNHEY, CDR2 SVGAGI. This CDR3 contains 14 residues. In nucleotides, the CDR3 is TGTGCCAGCAGTTACGGTCGGTACTCCTACGAGCAGTACTTC. Encoded protein: CASSYGRYSYEQYF.

This clonotype occurred many times. J is TRBJ1-2 and V is TRBV5-1; 7 bases are a match to TRBD1. CDR3 length: 15 amino acids. The J segment lost 0 bases and the V segment lost 4 bases, leaving 6 bases of the junction unmatched. Germline V gene sequence: CDR1 SGHRS, CDR2 YFSETQ. The CDR3 here is CASSVEGATNYGYTF. As DNA, the CDR3 is TGCGCCAGCAGCGTAGAGGGGGCGACTAACTATGGCTACACCTTC.

This clonotype was recorded a few times. The chain joins TRBV30 to TRBJ2-1; D is possibly TRBD2 (6 bases). This CDR3 spans 14 amino acids. The V end lost 4 bases, the J end lost 6 bases, and 16 bases lay between the germline ends. Germline-derived CDR1 and CDR2 are GTSNPN and SVGIG (reference sequence). CDR3 loop: CAWTAGGGINEQFF. CDR3 bases: TGTGCCTGGACTGCCGGTGGGGGGATCAATGAGCAGTTCTTC.

The chain joins TRBV7-8 to TRBJ1-4; D remains unclear. The germline gives CDR1 SGHVS, CDR2 FQNEAQ. The CDR3 spans 13 residues. V lost 3 bases and J lost 5, with 7 bases in between. DNA for the CDR3: TGTGCCAGCAGCTTCTCCAACAATGAAAAACTGTTTTTT. This gives the protein CASSFSNNEKLFF.

The CDR3 DNA reads as TGTGCCAGTAGTACAAGACAGTATCGGAGCACTGAAGCTTTCTTT. It specifies CASSTRQYRSTEAFF. The J gene is TRBJ1-1, the V gene TRBV19; D possibly corresponds to TRBD1 (5 bases). This CDR3 comprises 15 residues. In germline, CDR1 is LNHDA, CDR2 SQIVND (reference sequence). V lost 4 bases, J lost 4 bases, and 16 bases lay in between.

This clonotype appeared once. The V call is TRBV10-3, the J call TRBJ1-1; 8 nucleotides match TRBD1. Germline CDR1 is ENHRY and CDR2 is SYGVKD. Losses at the gene ends were 5 bases for V and 8 bases for J; bases not matched to a gene: 4. The CDR3 contains 12 residues. The CDR3 protein is CAISSDREEAFF. The CDR3, as DNA: TGTGCCATCAGTTCGGACAGGGAAGAAGCTTTCTTT.

For the CDR3, the DNA is TGTGCCAGCAATTTTGACCGTCGAGGGGCCATATATTTT. Protein product: CASNFDRRGAIYF. The chain employs TRBV12-3 or TRBV12-4 and TRBJ1-3, with TRBD1 as a possible D gene (5 bases). The V end lost 7 bases, the J end lost 11 bases, and 18 bases lay between the germline ends. The CDR3 has 13 residues.

In this sample, this clonotype turned up many times. The J gene is TRBJ2-5, the V gene TRBV11-2, with D hard to call. This CDR3 spans 15 amino acids. CDR1 is SGHAT and CDR2 is FQNNGV in the germline V gene. The V end was cut by 5 bases, the J end by 5 bases, with 18 bases between. The CDR3 reads CASSPDVSGSETQYF. The CDR3 DNA is TGTGCCAGCAGCCCCGATGTATCCGGGTCGGAGACCCAGTACTTC.

This clonotype was seen at least ten times. The rearrangement links TRBV6-1 to TRBJ2-1; D is perhaps TRBD1 or TRBD2 (5 bases each). V shed 4 bases and J shed 9 bases, with 22 bases lying between them. This CDR3 contains 16 residues. CDR1 MNHNS and CDR2 SASEGT come from the germline V gene. Written as DNA, the CDR3 is TGTGCCAGCAGTGCCCGGGACCCCCGATTAAGCTCTGAGCAGTTCTTC. Translating it yields CASSARDPRLSSEQFF.

This clonotype was observed a few times. CDR3 nucleotide sequence: TGTGCCAGCAGTTACGGGGTGGAGGTTGGACAGGGGGCGCTAAACACTGAAGCTTTCTTT. Amino acids: CASSYGVEVGQGALNTEAFF. This sequence joins TRBV6-9 and TRBJ1-1; 11 bases agree with TRBD1. Germline V gene data show CDR1 as MNHGY and CDR2 as SVAAGI. V shed 3 bases, J shed 2 bases, and the junction held 17 bases outside the gene matches. This CDR3 is built from 20 residues.

This clonotype has only a few counts. V usage is TRBV18 and J usage is TRBJ1-1; no firm D call. Trimming stripped 4 bases from V and 1 base from J, with 22 bases between. The CDR3 totals 18 residues. Germline V gene sequence: CDR1 KGHSH, CDR2 LQKENI. The CDR3 reads CASSQILIIRESNTEAFF. CDR3 DNA: TGTGCCAGCTCACAAATACTCATCATAAGGGAGTCGAACACTGAAGCTTTCTTT. The full variable domain, its missing parts supplied by reference TRBV18 and TRBJ1-1, is NAGVMQNPRHLVRRRGQEARLRCSPMKGHSHVYWYRQLPEEGLKFMVYLQKENIIDESGMPKERFSAEFPKEGPSILRIQQVVRGDSAAYFCASSQILIIRESNTEAFFGQGTRLTVV.

With respect to this clonotype: At one boundary the junction diverges from the germline segment, which might be a read error. This chain joins TRBV4-2 and TRBJ2-3; 7 nucleotides line up with TRBD1. CDR3 length equals 16 residues. Looked up from germline, CDR1 is LGHNA and CDR2 is YNFKEQ. This chain's CDR3 is CASGQGGQEGTDTQYF. CDR3 DNA: TGTGCCAGCGGCCAAGGCGGACAGGAAGGCACAGATACGCAGTATTTT.